This paragraph reports one TCR beta chain. The data were obtained in a study of shared clonotypes between healthy human individuals. About the study: The donors, two women and a few men, were aged 18 to 49. Per donor, CD8 memory used one plate, CD8 naive used two, CD4 memory used three and CD4 naive used three.

Every immunoSEQ plate was one replicate of a subset's evenly spread DNA. Using immunoSEQ multiplex PCR, the repertoire was profiled, and TCRdb retains in-frame clones only, with some absent. The sample includes about 2.3 million clones, approximately 90% of them seen just once. Specimen: naive CD4+ T cells from PBMCs. This sample's subset: CD45RA+ positively selected. This clonotype was obtained from a young man in good health. Some clones in this sample may be carry-over from other donors' samples.

The chain's CDR3 is CASSSRDRSYEQYF. The CDR3 region has the DNA TGTGCCAGCAGTTCCCGGGACAGAAGTTACGAGCAGTACTTC. V gene TRBV6-4 combines with J gene TRBJ2-7; 7 bases are shared with TRBD1. J was trimmed by 4 bases and V by 5 bases; bases with no gene match: 8. Germline-derived CDR1 and CDR2 are MRHNA and SNTAGT. This CDR3 is built from 14 residues.